This TCR beta chain originates from a study of a mutant IDH1 vaccine in newly diagnosed glioma (dated by TCRdb to the early 2020s). Concerning the study at large: Of the approximately 30 treated patients, about 62% were male and 37.5% were female, and the mean age was approximately 40 years. Before enrollment, most patients had been given radiochemotherapy with temozolomide as standard therapy, while the rest had received either radiotherapy alone or temozolomide alone. For exploratory analyses, around 23 treated patients had longitudinal TCRB deep sequencing done wherever samples were available. Peripheral blood was collected at six visits: V03 (baseline), V05, V07, V10, V12 and V13. Overall results and qualifications from the work: Selection of PBMC samples for TCRB deep sequencing was based on availability. Pseudoprogression seemed to be unrelated to changes in the top peripheral T cell clonotypes found by TCRB sequencing. The authors noted that analyses of patient blood samples could not be reproduced because of sample limitations. Immune responses induced by the vaccine were seen in around 94% of patients across multiple MHC alleles.

The library was prepared using the immunoSEQ multiplex PCR assay. Rearranged TCR beta chain sequences were amplified with the hsTCRB Kit following the manufacturer's protocol. TCRB libraries were sequenced on an Illumina MiSeq. In the source study's methods: The proprietary platform of the kit vendor was used for demultiplexing, trimming and gene mapping. Imported from immuneACCESS, the table was reduced by TCRdb to in-frame sequences with V and J called. These copies leave out some clones; in studies compared against another copy, an unresolved V gene accounts for under half, and the cause of the remainder is not known. V, J and clone size derive from that table, while D and trimming were established from the DNA sequence. The sample table contains about 98,000 clones; only one count was recorded for 70% to 90% of them. The ten largest make up approximately 0.57% of the sample. CDR1 and CDR2, per the germline V gene, are MDHEN and SYDVKM. Ends trimmed: V by 3 bases, J by 4 bases; bases unmatched to a gene: 8. The CDR3 runs 15 residues from the cysteine to the phenylalanine. This entry keeps only the CDR3 DNA: 45 bases, framed from base 1.

Interpreted using the paper, the time point label stands for: baseline, week 1 (first vaccination visit). The label giving this sample's treatment or condition can be read as: pre-vaccination baseline after standard-of-care therapy. Newly diagnosed WHO grade 3 or 4 IDH1-mutant astrocytomas showing loss of nuclear ATRX were present in the donors. The samples were drawn from NOA16, a multicentre, single-arm, open-label phase I trial in Germany that tested a mutant IDH1 peptide vaccine in humans for the first time. For immunogenicity testing, the blood drawn at visit V03 was used as the baseline sample. The DNeasy Blood and Tissue Kit was used to extract genomic DNA from EDTA blood for TCRB sequencing. Of note for this clone: What this receptor recognizes is not known. Base qualities are not recorded, but no much larger clone differs from it by a single base.

The sequence came from a woman aged 50 to 60 with glioma. The material sequenced was PBMCs, taken from a glioma patient treated with radiotherapy, temozolomide or both. In this chain, TRBV28 is recombined with TRBJ2-7; 8 central bases correspond to TRBD2. The CDR3 in this case is CASSFGGSGTYEQYF. The nucleotide sequence reads TGTGCCAGCAGTTTTGGAGGTAGCGGGACATACGAGCAGTACTTC.